This paragraph reports one T cell receptor beta chain. This clone was seen a few times. The input lacks base qualities; no much larger clone sits a single base away. The data stem from a study of graft-versus-host responses after intestinal transplantation (dated by TCRdb to the early 2020s). Concerning the study at large: The transplants that recipients got were multivisceral, liver-intestinal, or isolated intestinal. A cohort of about two dozen intestinal transplant recipients, including one retransplant, was enrolled, and a few patients lacking pretransplant specimens were excluded. Donor T cell macrochimerism was defined as a peak of at least 4% donor T cells among recipient peripheral blood mononuclear cells. To identify alloreactive clones, pre-transplant mixed lymphocyte reaction products were sequenced and compared with unstimulated pre-transplant donor and recipient T cells. Graft-versus-host and host-versus-graft alloreactive T cell clones were tracked in the graft, circulation and bone marrow after intestinal transplantation using bulk TCR-beta CDR3 sequencing. Every recipient was given anti-thymocyte globulin induction, followed by 3 to 4 years of maintenance tacrolimus and steroids. Rather than being sequenced by the commercial service, samples from a few later patients were sequenced in-house on an Illumina MiSeq and processed with MiXCR.

Libraries came from the immunoSEQ multiplex PCR assay. For most patients, genomic DNA was isolated with the Qiagen DNeasy Blood and Tissue Kit and shipped frozen to Adaptive Biotechnologies for TCR sequencing. Adaptive Biotechnologies carried out high-throughput TCR-beta CDR3 sequencing of genomic DNA for most patients. On the study's bioinformatics: Adaptive's ImmunoSEQ software was the source of the TCR sequencing data for roughly 19 patients, while three other patients were processed with MiXCR and VDJtools. To correct CD4 versus CD8 sorting errors, any sequence found in both subsets at a frequency ratio below 5:1 was removed. Because the origin of CDR3 nucleotide sequences shared between donor and recipient could not be assigned, those sequences were removed. To count as alloreactive, a clone needed at least 2-fold expansion over unstimulated cells and a minimum CFSE-low frequency of 0.002% (template counts) or 0.001% (read counts). Clones were considered mappable if detected in sequenced pre-transplant spleen, lymph node, or MLR CFSE-low populations of the donor or recipient. Cumulative frequency of alloreactive clones was calculated as a percentage of all sequences weighted by copy number. TCRdb mirrors the immuneACCESS table, restricted to in-frame sequences. Some clones are absent from its copies; in checked studies, under half trace to an unresolved V gene, and the reason for the others is unknown. For V, J and clone size, that table is used; D and trimming come from the DNA. The sample contains around 21,000 clones, roughly 40% of them found a single time. The leading ten clones occupy roughly 2% of the sample.

Per the publication, the time point label means: cells obtained before transplantation from donor or recipient. In the mixed lymphocyte reactions, about 200,000 CFSE-labeled pre-transplant responders were plated with about 200,000 irradiated violet-dye-labeled stimulators and cultured for over 5 days. Proliferating CD3+CD4+CFSE-low and CD3+CD8+CFSE-low responder cells were FACS-sorted on a BD Influx sorter after the mixed lymphocyte reaction. Study-level results and caveats: GvH clones turned up in recipient bone marrow, with some appearing earlier in ileal mucosa or blood, a pattern consistent with an intestinal mucosal origin. Conclusions were limited by the relatively low number and heterogeneity of intestinal transplant patients. Patients with donor T cell macrochimerism had high GvH to HvG T cell clonal ratios in their allografts. Early after transplant, peak levels of circulating GvH clones were found to be associated with declines in HvG clones.

Reading from cysteine to phenylalanine, the CDR3 counts 14 amino acids. Only the CDR3 DNA is retained, 42 bases long and in frame from the first base. CDR1 and CDR2 are drawn from the germline V gene: SGHTA, FQGNSA. V lost 4 bases and J lost 5 bases; the stretch between them is 14 bases long. This TCR derives from a human patient who was an organ donor for intestinal transplantation. Sample: alloreactive CD4+ T cells from a mixed lymphocyte reaction culture, taken before transplantation. The sample's cell subset or site label, decoded: CFSE-low proliferating T cells sorted from approximately 6-day pre-transplant mixed lymphocyte reaction (GvH or HvG direction). The receptor chain draws on TRBV7-2 and TRBJ2-5, with no D gene named confidently. The DNA sequence follows: TGTGCCAGCAGCTCCCCCATGGTCTGGGAGACCCAGTACTTC. It codes for CASSSPMVWETQYF.